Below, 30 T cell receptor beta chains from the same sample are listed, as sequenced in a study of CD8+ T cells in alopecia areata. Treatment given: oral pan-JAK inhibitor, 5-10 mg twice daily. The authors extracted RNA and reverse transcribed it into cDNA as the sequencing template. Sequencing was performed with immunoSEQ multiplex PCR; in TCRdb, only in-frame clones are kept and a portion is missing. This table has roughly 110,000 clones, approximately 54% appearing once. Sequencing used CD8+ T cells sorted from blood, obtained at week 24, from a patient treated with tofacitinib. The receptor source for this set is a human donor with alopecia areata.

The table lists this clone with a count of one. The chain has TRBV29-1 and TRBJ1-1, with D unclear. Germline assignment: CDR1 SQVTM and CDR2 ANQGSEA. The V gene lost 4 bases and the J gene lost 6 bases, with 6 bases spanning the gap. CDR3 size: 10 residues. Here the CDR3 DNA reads TGCAGCGTTGTACAGCCTGAAGCTTTCTTT. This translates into CSVVQPEAFF. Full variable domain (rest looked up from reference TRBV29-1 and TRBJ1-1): SAVISQKPSRDICQRGTSLTIQCQVDSQVTMMFWYRQQPGQSLTLIATANQGSEATYESGFVIDKFPISRPNLTFSTLTVSNMSPEDSSIYLCSVVQPEAFFGQGTRLTVV.

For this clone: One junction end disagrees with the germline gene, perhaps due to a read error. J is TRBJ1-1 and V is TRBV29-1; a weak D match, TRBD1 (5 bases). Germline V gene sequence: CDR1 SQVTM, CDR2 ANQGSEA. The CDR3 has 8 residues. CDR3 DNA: TGCAGCGTCCCTTCGGGACGTTTT. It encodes CSVPSGRF.

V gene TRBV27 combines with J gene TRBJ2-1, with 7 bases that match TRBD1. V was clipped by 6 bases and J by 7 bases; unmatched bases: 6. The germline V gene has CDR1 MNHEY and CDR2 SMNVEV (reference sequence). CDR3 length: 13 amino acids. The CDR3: CASSYDRANEQFF. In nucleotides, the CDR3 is TGTGCCAGCAGCTATGACAGGGCTAATGAGCAGTTCTTC.

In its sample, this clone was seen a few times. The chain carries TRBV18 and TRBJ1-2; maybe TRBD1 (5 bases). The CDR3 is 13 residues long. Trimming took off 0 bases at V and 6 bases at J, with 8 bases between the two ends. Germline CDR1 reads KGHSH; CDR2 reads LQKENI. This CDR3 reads CASSPPSGHGYTF. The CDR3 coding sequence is TGTGCCAGCTCACCACCCTCAGGGCATGGCTACACCTTC.

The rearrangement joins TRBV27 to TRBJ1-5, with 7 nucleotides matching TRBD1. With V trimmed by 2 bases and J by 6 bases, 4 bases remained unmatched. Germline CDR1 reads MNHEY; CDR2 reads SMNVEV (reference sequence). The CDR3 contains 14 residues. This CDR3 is CASSLRGPGQPQHF. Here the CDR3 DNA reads TGTGCCAGCAGTTTAAGGGGGCCTGGTCAGCCCCAGCATTTT.

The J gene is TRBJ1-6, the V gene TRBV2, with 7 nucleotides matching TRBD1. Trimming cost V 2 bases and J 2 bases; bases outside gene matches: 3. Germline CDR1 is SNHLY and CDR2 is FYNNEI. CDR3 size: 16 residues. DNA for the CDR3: TGTGCCAGCAGTGAAACAGGGGTGCCCTATAATTCACCCCTCCACTTT. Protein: CASSETGVPYNSPLHF.

Here the CDR3 reads CSVVLGEEGTF. The CDR3 coding sequence is TGCAGCGTTGTTCTGGGGGAAGAAGGCACCTTC. The chain links TRBV29-1 to TRBJ1-2, with a possible D match to TRBD1 (5 bases). The CDR3 is 11 residues long. CDR1 and CDR2 from the germline V gene are SQVTM and ANQGSEA. V was clipped by 4 bases and J by 13 bases, with 16 bases between them.

CDR3 loop: CASSPSEGILGTAQETQYF. The CDR3 nucleotides are TGTGCCAGCAGTCCCAGCGAGGGGATCCTCGGGACAGCCCAAGAGACCCAGTACTTC. This sequence joins TRBV27 and TRBJ2-5, with 7 bases identical to TRBD1. The germline CDR1 and CDR2 sequences are MNHEY and SMNVEV (reference sequence). This CDR3 contains 19 residues. The trim removed 5 bases at V and 1 base at J, leaving 19 bases unmatched.

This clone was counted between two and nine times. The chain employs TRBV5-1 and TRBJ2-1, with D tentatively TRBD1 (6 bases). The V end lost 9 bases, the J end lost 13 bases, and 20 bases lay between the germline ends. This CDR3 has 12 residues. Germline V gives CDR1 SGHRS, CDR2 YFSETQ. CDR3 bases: TGCGCCAACCGAGATGAACAGGGAAAACAGTTCTTC. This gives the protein CANRDEQGKQFF.

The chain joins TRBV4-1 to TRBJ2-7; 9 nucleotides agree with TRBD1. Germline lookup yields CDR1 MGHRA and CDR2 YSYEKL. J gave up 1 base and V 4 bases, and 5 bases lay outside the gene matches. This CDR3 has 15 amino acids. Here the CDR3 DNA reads TGCGCCAGCAGCCGCGGACAGGGGAAGTCCTACGAGCAGTACTTC. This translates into CASSRGQGKSYEQYF.

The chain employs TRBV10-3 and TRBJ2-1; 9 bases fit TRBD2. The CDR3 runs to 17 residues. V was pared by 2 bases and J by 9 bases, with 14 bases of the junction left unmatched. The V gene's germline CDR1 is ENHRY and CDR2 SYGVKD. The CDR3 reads CAISEGPGTSSGGEQFF. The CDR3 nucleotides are TGTGCCATCAGTGAGGGCCCCGGGACTAGCAGTGGTGGTGAGCAGTTCTTC.

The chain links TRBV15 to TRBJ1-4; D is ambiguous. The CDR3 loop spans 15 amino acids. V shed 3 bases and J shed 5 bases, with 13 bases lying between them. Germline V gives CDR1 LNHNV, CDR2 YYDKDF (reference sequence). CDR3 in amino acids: CATSSSYEPNEKLFF. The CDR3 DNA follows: TGTGCCACCAGCAGTTCCTATGAACCGAATGAAAAACTGTTTTTT.

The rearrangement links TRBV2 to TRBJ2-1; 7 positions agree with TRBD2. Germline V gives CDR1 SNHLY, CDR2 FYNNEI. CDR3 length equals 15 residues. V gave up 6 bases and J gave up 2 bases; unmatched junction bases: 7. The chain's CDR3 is CASRPGLGPYNEQFF. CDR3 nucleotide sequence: TGTGCCAGCAGACCTGGACTAGGGCCCTACAATGAGCAGTTCTTC.

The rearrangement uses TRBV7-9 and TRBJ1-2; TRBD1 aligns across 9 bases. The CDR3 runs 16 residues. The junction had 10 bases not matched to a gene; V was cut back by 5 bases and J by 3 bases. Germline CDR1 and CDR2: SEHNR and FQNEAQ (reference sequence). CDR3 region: CASSPRDRAADYGYTF. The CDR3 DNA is TGTGCCAGCAGCCCCCGGGACAGGGCAGCGGACTATGGCTACACCTTC.

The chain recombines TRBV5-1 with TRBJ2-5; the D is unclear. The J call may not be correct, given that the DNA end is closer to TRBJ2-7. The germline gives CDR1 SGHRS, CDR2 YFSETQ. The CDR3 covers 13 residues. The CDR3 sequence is CASSLGLNYEQYF. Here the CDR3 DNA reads TGCGCCAGCAGCTTGGGACTTAACTACGAGCAGTACTTC.

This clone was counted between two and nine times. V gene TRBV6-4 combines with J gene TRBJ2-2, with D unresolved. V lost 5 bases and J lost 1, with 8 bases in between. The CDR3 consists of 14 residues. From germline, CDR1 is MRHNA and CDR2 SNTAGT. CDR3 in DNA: TGTGCCAGCAGTAGGACGCTGAACACCGGGGAGCTGTTTTTT. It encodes CASSRTLNTGELFF.

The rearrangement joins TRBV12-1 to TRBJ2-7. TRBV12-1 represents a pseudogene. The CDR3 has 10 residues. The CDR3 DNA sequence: TGTGCCAGCCTTATAGGCGAGCAGTACTTC. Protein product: CASLIGEQYF.

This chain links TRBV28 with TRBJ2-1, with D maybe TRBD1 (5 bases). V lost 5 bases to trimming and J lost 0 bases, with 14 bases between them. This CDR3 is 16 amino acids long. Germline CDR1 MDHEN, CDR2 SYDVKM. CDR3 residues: CASSTTTVTSYNEQFF. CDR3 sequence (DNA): TGTGCCAGCAGTACTACGACAGTTACCTCCTACAATGAGCAGTTCTTC.

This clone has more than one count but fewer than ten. Here the CDR3 reads CASSPGAGSSYEQYF. The CDR3 DNA sequence: TGTGCCAGCAGCCCCGGGGCGGGGAGCTCCTACGAGCAGTACTTC. The V and J genes are TRBV13 and TRBJ2-7, with a tentative D call TRBD2 (6 bases). Germline CDR1 PRHDT, CDR2 FYEKMQ (reference sequence). V was cut by 5 bases and J by 0 bases, with 14 bases left in between. The CDR3 runs to 15 residues.

CDR3 protein: CAWSGPQGPEAFF. CDR3 sequence (DNA): TGTGCCTGGAGTGGCCCGCAGGGGCCGGAAGCTTTCTTT. The rearrangement links TRBV30 to TRBJ1-1, with a weak D call TRBD1 (6 bases). Germline CDR1 is GTSNPN and CDR2 is SVGIG (reference sequence). The CDR3 has 13 residues. The V end was cut by 1 base, the J end by 8 bases, with 14 bases between.

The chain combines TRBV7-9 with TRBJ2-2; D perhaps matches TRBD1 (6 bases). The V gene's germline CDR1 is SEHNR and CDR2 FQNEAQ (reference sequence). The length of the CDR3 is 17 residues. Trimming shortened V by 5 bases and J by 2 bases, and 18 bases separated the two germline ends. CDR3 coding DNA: TGTGCCAGCAGCAAACTCACCGGGACACCTAACACCGGGGAGCTGTTTTTT. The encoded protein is CASSKLTGTPNTGELFF.

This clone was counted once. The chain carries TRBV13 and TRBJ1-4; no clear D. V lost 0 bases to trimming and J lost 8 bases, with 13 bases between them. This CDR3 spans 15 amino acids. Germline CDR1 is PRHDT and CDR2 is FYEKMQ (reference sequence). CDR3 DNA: TGTGCCAGCAGCTTAGGCAGAACAGTAACAGAAAAACTGTTTTTT. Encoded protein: CASSLGRTVTEKLFF.

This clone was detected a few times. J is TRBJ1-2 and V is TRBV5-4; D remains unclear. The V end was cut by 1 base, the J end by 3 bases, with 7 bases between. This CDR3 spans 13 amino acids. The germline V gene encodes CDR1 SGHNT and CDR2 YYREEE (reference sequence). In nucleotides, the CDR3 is TGTGCCAGCAGCTTGTCAAGGGACTATGGCTACACCTTC. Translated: CASSLSRDYGYTF.

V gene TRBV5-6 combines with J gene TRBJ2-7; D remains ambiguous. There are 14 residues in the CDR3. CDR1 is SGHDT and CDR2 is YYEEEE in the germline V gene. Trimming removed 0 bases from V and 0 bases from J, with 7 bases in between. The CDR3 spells CASSLVRLSYEQYF. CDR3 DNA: TGTGCCAGCAGCTTGGTCCGTCTCTCCTACGAGCAGTACTTC. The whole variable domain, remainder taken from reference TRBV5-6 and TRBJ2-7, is DAGVTQSPTHLIKTRGQQVTLRCSPKSGHDTVSWYQQALGQGPQFIFQYYEEEERQRGNFPDRFSGHQFPNYSSELNVNALLLGDSALYLCASSLVRLSYEQYFGPGTRLTVT.

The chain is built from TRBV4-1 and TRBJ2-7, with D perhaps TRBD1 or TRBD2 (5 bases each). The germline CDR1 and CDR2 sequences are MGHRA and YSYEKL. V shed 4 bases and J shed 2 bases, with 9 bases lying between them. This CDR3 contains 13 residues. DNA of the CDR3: TGCGCCAGCAGCCCGGGACCCCCCTACGAGCAGTACTTC. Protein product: CASSPGPPYEQYF.

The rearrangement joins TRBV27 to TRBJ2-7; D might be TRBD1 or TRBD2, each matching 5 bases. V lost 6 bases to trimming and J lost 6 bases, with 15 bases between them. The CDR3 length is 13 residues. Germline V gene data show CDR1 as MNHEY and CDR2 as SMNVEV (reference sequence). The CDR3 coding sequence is TGTGCCAGCAGCGCCCTGGGGGAACTCGAGCAGTACTTC. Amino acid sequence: CASSALGELEQYF.

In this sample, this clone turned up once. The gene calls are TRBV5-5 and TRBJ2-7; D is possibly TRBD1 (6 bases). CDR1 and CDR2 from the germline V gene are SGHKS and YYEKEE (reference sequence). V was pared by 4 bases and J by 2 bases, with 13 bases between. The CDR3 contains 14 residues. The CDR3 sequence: CASSPTGNPYEQYF. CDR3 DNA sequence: TGTGCCAGCAGCCCGACAGGTAATCCCTACGAGCAGTACTTC.

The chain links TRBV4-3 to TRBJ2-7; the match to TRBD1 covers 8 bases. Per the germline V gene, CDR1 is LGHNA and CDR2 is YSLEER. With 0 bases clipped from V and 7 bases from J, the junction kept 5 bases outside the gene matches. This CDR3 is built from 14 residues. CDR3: CASSQDRGLGEQYF. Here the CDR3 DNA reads TGCGCCAGCAGCCAAGACAGGGGGCTAGGGGAGCAGTACTTC.

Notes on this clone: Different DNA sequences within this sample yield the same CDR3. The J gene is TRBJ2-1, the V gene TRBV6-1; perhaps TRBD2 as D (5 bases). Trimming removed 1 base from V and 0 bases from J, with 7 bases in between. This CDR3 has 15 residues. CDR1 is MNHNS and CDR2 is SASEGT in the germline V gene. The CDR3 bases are TGTGCCAGCAGTGAAGGAGGGAGCTCCTACAATGAGCAGTTCTTC. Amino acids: CASSEGGSSYNEQFF.

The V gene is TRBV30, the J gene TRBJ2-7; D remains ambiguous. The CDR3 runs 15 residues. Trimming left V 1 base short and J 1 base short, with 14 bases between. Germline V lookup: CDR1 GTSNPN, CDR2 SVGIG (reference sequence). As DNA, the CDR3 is TGTGCCTGGAGTGATACTACTTCCAATTCCTACGAGCAGTACTTC. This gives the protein CAWSDTTSNSYEQYF. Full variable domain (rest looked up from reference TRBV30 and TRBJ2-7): SQTIHQWPATLVQPVGSPLSLECTVEGTSNPNLYWYRQAAGRGLQLLFYSVGIGQISSEVPQNLSASRPQDRQFILSSKKLLLSDSGFYLCAWSDTTSNSYEQYFGPGTRLTVT.